Each of the 14 T cell receptor beta chains below was sequenced from the same sample in a study of human T cells and chemical hapten exposure. The time point here: patch test 1, 2 weeks after DPC sensitization. Treatment defined: therapeutic diphenylcyclopropenone sensitization with weekly scalp DPC. TCRdb re-derived calls from the RACE reads in MiXCR, one entry per CDR3 protein. The sample holds 300,000 to 450,000 distinct CDR3 sequences, roughly 5% seen once. The specimen comprised whole blood, sampled in connection with sensitization to the hapten diphenylcyclopropenone (DPC). The receptors here all came from a woman between 45 and 65 years old with alopecia areata. Some clones in this sample may be carry-over from other donors' samples.

This clonotype came up many times. V gene TRBV5-6 combines with J gene TRBJ1-4, with 9 bases identical to TRBD1. CDR3 length: 13 residues. With 5 bases clipped from V and 8 bases from J, the junction kept 4 bases outside the gene matches. Per the germline V gene, CDR1 is SGHDT and CDR2 is YYEEEE. The CDR3 here is CASSIGTGEKLFF. For the CDR3, the DNA is TGTGCCAGCAGTATAGGGACAGGGGAAAAACTGTTTTTT.

This chain uses TRBV7-8 with TRBJ1-2, with no clear D. The CDR3 is 14 amino acids. Trimming stripped 5 bases from V and 2 bases from J, with 12 bases between. Looked up from germline, CDR1 is SGHVS and CDR2 is FQNEAQ. The chain's CDR3 is CASSQMRTNYGYTF. CDR3 DNA sequence: TGTGCCAGCAGCCAGATGAGAACGAACTATGGCTACACCTTC.

Details on this clonotype: A much larger clone differs by one base, so this may be a read error. The rearrangement uses TRBV29-1 and TRBJ1-1; 7 bases line up with TRBD1. The CDR3 contains 13 residues. Germline CDR1 reads SQVTM; CDR2 reads ANQGSEA. J was trimmed by 6 bases and V by 6 bases; bases with no gene match: 10. The DNA for the CDR3 is TGCAGCGTCCGGACAGGAGCGAGCTCTGAAGCTTTCTTT. This codes for CSVRTGASSEAFF.

This clonotype turned up a few times. This sequence joins TRBV28 and TRBJ1-4; 7 bases are shared with TRBD1. V dropped 6 bases and J dropped 13; count of bases not matched to a gene: 14. The CDR3 covers 14 residues. The germline V gene has CDR1 MDHEN and CDR2 SYDVKM. Here the CDR3 DNA reads TGTGCCAGCAGGCCGGGACAGACCCAGGAAGGACTGTTTTTT. This translates into CASRPGQTQEGLFF.

The chain links TRBV7-2 to TRBJ1-6, with D maybe TRBD1 (5 bases). The CDR3 runs to 15 residues. The V gene's germline CDR1 is SGHTA and CDR2 FQGNSA. The V gene lost 5 bases and the J gene lost 8 bases, with 16 bases spanning the gap. CDR3 nucleotides: TGTGCCAGCAGCCCCGCTGGAGGGGTAGATTCACCCCTCCACTTT. This encodes CASSPAGGVDSPLHF.

The chain links TRBV2 to TRBJ2-3; TRBD2 agrees at 15 bases. V trimming: 2 bases; J trimming: 5 bases; junction bases outside the gene matches: 8. In germline, CDR1 is SNHLY, CDR2 FYNNEI. CDR3 length: 18 residues. CDR3 amino acids: CASSETPGLAGGGDTQYF. CDR3 bases: TGTGCCAGCAGTGAAACCCCGGGACTAGCGGGGGGCGGAGATACGCAGTATTTT.

The table lists this clonotype with many counts. The chain is built from TRBV19 and TRBJ2-5; D is perhaps TRBD1 or TRBD2 (7 bases each). This CDR3 is built from 15 residues. Germline CDR1 reads LNHDA; CDR2 reads SQIVND (reference sequence). V lost 3 bases to trimming and J lost 4 bases, with 15 bases between them. CDR3 in amino acids: CASSIRQGGRETQYF. The CDR3, as DNA: TGTGCCAGTAGTATTCGACAGGGCGGGAGAGAGACCCAGTACTTC.

This clonotype was detected many times. The chain employs TRBV10-2 and TRBJ2-2; no clear D. Germline V gene lookup returns CDR1 WSHSY and CDR2 SAAADI. V shed 6 bases and J shed 0 bases, with 8 bases lying between them. The CDR3 loop spans 14 amino acids. CDR3 in amino acids: CASSANANTGELFF. CDR3 bases: TGCGCCAGCAGCGCAAACGCGAACACCGGGGAGCTGTTTTTT.

This clonotype appeared many times. The gene calls are TRBV6-6 and TRBJ1-5, with 7 positions matching TRBD1. The CDR3 has 14 residues. Germline V lookup: CDR1 MNHNY, CDR2 SVGAGI (reference sequence). V lost 5 bases to trimming and J lost 6 bases; unmatched junction nucleotides: 7. The CDR3 bases are TGTGCCAGCAGTACTCACAGGGGTGGTCAGCCCCAGCATTTT. Its protein product is CASSTHRGGQPQHF.

This clonotype was counted many times. This sequence joins TRBV6-1 and TRBJ2-1; 12 bases agree with TRBD2. Looked up from germline, CDR1 is MNHNS and CDR2 is SASEGT. V gave up 3 bases and J gave up 8 bases; unmatched junction bases: 5. There are 15 residues in the CDR3. DNA of the CDR3: TGTGCCAGCAGTGATCGACTAGCGGGAGTAGATGAGCAGTTCTTC. This translates into CASSDRLAGVDEQFF.

This clonotype was seen repeatedly, ten times or more. The chain has TRBV10-3 and TRBJ2-3; the D gene is possibly TRBD1 (6 bases). CDR3 length equals 15 residues. Per the germline V gene, CDR1 is ENHRY and CDR2 is SYGVKD. V gave up 3 bases and J gave up 2 bases, with 12 bases separating them. CDR3 DNA sequence: TGTGCCATCAGTGAACTTGGACAGTTCACAGATACGCAGTATTTT. It yields the protein CAISELGQFTDTQYF.

Ten or more counts support this clonotype. The CDR3 DNA reads TGTGCCAGCAGTCTCAACAGGGACCTGGTAGATACAGATACGCAGTATTTT. As protein: CASSLNRDLVDTDTQYF. The V and J genes are TRBV6-2 or TRBV6-3 and TRBJ2-3, with D perhaps matching TRBD1 (6 bases). Germline CDR1 is MNHEY and CDR2 is SVGEGT. The CDR3 runs to 17 residues. The V and J ends lost 5 bases and 3 bases respectively, with 21 bases between them.

This clonotype has a count of ten or more. The CDR3 does not close with the conserved phenylalanine or tryptophan, likely indicating a read error. No DNA is shown, since the ends of the CDR3 on it are uncertain; the CDR3 is the one TCRdb lists. The gene calls are TRBV10-2 and TRBJ1-1; the table assigns TRBD1, which was not confirmed against the DNA. In germline, CDR1 is WSHSY, CDR2 SAAADI. Inclusive of both ends, the CDR3 amounts to 9 amino acids. CDR3 protein: CASTPVRGD.

This clonotype has just a few counts. V gene TRBV11-1 combines with J gene TRBJ1-1; 9 bases fit TRBD1. This CDR3 is 14 amino acids long. The ends lost 5 bases at V and 7 bases at J; junction bases unmatched: 8. CDR1 and CDR2 from the germline V gene are SGHAT and FQDESV (reference sequence). The CDR3 DNA sequence: TGTGCCAGCAGCCGGGGACAGGGCCCTGATGAAGCTTTCTTT. This codes for CASSRGQGPDEAFF.